This TCR beta chain derives from a study of T cells in Graves' hyperthyroidism and ophthalmopathy. Study summary: Specimen type is peripheral blood, collected at initial diagnosis prior to any treatment.

Details on this clonotype: The antigen is undetermined.

Overall study results and limits: Using 13 V-J features, a model discriminated ophthalmopathy from stable hyperthyroidism.

Trimming removed 0 bases from V and 2 bases from J; junction bases left unmatched: 6. The CDR3 loop spans 16 amino acids. Looked up from germline, CDR1 is LGHNA and CDR2 is YNFKEQ. RNA transcripts gave rise to amplified TCR beta CDR3 regions. The primer set for the first-round RT-PCR of the TCR CDR3 was HTBI. MiXCR, run by TCRdb on the multiplex PCR reads, gives a single entry per CDR3 protein. Here the sample spans some 270,000 distinct CDR3 sequences, less than 15% being singletons. Patients having uncontrolled infection, another autoimmune disease, pregnancy or lactation were not included. PBMCs stemmed from less than 13 ml fresh peripheral blood.

This sequence was found in a woman in her twenties or thirties with Graves' hyperthyroidism that later progressed to Graves' ophthalmopathy. This sequence joins TRBV4-2 and TRBJ2-7; 8 bases agree with TRBD2. The sequencing sample was made of blood. CDR3: CASSQDQTSATYEQYF. CDR3 coding DNA: TGTGCCAGCAGCCAAGATCAGACTAGCGCCACCTACGAGCAGTACTTC.